This T cell receptor beta chain is drawn from a study of PD-1 blockade in mismatch repair-deficient tumors. General observations from the study: Rapid post-treatment expansion, then contraction, generally preceding radiologic response, marked tumor-resident clones.

Clones were sequenced by immunoSEQ multiplex PCR, and TCRdb holds only the in-frame ones, with some missing. The sample contains roughly 120,000 clones, around 80% of which appear only once. Mismatch repair deficiency was confirmed in all patients, by PCR or immunohistochemistry. The TCR-sequenced patients were a few responders to pembrolizumab. Per germline, CDR1 MNHNS and CDR2 SASEGT. The length of the CDR3 is 10 residues. The V and J ends lost 8 bases and 6 bases respectively, with 7 bases between them. Worth noting for this clone: Its antigen remains unidentified.

V gene TRBV6-1 combines with J gene TRBJ1-2; D gene ambiguous. The source material was peripheral blood, sampled approximately 60 weeks after starting pembrolizumab. This TCR was sampled from an adult with mismatch repair-deficient cancer. CDR3 sequence reads: CASGRNGYTF. In DNA form, the CDR3 reads TGTGCCAGCGGTCGAAATGGCTACACCTTC.